The 27 T cell receptor beta chains below were found in one sample sequenced in a study of Tregs in tolerant kidney transplant recipients. Using immunoSEQ multiplex PCR, the repertoire was profiled, and TCRdb retains in-frame clones only, with some absent. Of 200,000 to 300,000 clones in the sample, about 80% were seen once. The specimen was CD4+ T cells from blood. These receptors were obtained from a human donor in good health.

This clone appeared once. The chain employs TRBV4-2 and TRBJ2-3; 9 nucleotides line up with TRBD2. Per the germline V gene, CDR1 is LGHNA and CDR2 is YNFKEQ. J was trimmed by 6 bases and V by 4 bases; bases with no gene match: 14. There are 17 residues in the CDR3. The CDR3 DNA follows: TGTGCCAGCAGCCGGGCCGTAGCGGCTAGCGGGGATGATACGCAGTATTTT. It encodes CASSRAVAASGDDTQYF.

This chain links TRBV2 with TRBJ2-3; D is unclear. Germline V lookup: CDR1 SNHLY, CDR2 FYNNEI. The V end was cut by 3 bases, the J end by 4 bases, with 8 bases between. This CDR3 has 13 amino acids. The CDR3 bases are TGTGCCAGCAGTGATGGGCTGGCAGATACGCAGTATTTT. This translates into CASSDGLADTQYF.

The rearrangement joins TRBV5-1 to TRBJ2-5; 7 bases fit TRBD2. J was trimmed by 4 bases and V by 0 bases; bases with no gene match: 12. Germline loops: CDR1 SGHRS, CDR2 YFSETQ. This CDR3 spans 17 amino acids. CDR3 region: CASSLDPPRLAPETQYF. The CDR3, as DNA: TGCGCCAGCAGCTTGGACCCTCCCCGACTAGCCCCAGAGACCCAGTACTTC.

The chain carries TRBV5-1 and TRBJ2-5, with D possibly called TRBD1 or TRBD2 (5 bases each). CDR3 length: 15 residues. With 0 bases removed from V and 5 bases from J, the gap between germline ends came to 14 bases. Germline V gene lookup returns CDR1 SGHRS and CDR2 YFSETQ. The CDR3 spells CASSLDSGARETQYF. CDR3 in DNA: TGCGCCAGCAGCTTGGACTCCGGGGCCAGGGAGACCCAGTACTTC.

The rearrangement joins TRBV10-3 to TRBJ2-7; D gene uncertain. CDR3 length equals 11 residues. CDR1 is ENHRY, CDR2 SYGVKD, per germline. Trimming pared 2 bases from V and 7 bases from J, leaving 6 bases between. Here the CDR3 DNA reads TGTGCCATCAGTGAGAGGAGTGAGCAGTACTTC. Translated, it gives CAISERSEQYF.

The CDR3 DNA is TGTGCCAGCAGTTTATCAAGGGCTAGTCGCAACCATGAGCAGTTCTTC. Translating it yields CASSLSRASRNHEQFF. The chain has TRBV27 and TRBJ2-1; D is unclear. V lost 0 bases, J lost 8 bases, and 17 bases lay in between. The CDR3 has 16 amino acids. Germline V gives CDR1 MNHEY, CDR2 SMNVEV (reference sequence).

This CDR3 is CATGTLFGELFF. The CDR3 nucleotides read TGTGCCACCGGGACTCTATTCGGGGAGCTGTTTTTT. This sequence joins TRBV10-3 and TRBJ2-2; possibly TRBD2 for D (6 bases). CDR3 length: 12 amino acids. Germline lookup yields CDR1 ENHRY and CDR2 SYGVKD. Trimming shortened V by 10 bases and J by 7 bases, and 13 bases separated the two germline ends.

The gene calls are TRBV7-2 and TRBJ2-7, with 13 bases fitting TRBD2. CDR3 length: 19 residues. J was trimmed by 2 bases and V by 4 bases; bases with no gene match: 14. In germline, CDR1 is SGHTA, CDR2 FQGNSA. For the CDR3, the DNA is TGTGCCAGCAGCTCCCGATCGGGACTAGCGGGAACATACGCCTACGAGCAGTACTTC. Its translation: CASSSRSGLAGTYAYEQYF.

This clone was seen a few times. The chain recombines TRBV7-9 with TRBJ2-7; D perhaps matches TRBD2 (5 bases). The germline V gene encodes CDR1 SEHNR and CDR2 FQNEAQ (reference sequence). The length of the CDR3 is 12 residues. The V end lost 1 base, the J end lost 13 bases, and 14 bases lay between the germline ends. The chain's CDR3 is CASSLGETLGYF. CDR3 DNA sequence: TGTGCCAGCAGCTTAGGGGAGACACTTGGTTACTTC.

The chain recombines TRBV6-5 with TRBJ2-5, with D unresolved. The CDR3 is 13 amino acids. Trimming shortened V by 5 bases and J by 2 bases, and 9 bases separated the two germline ends. Germline CDR1 is MNHEY and CDR2 is SVGAGI. CDR3 DNA: TGTGCCAGCAGTAAAGGTGGTCAAGAGACCCAGTACTTC. Residues: CASSKGGQETQYF.

The chain couples TRBV18 to TRBJ2-3; 10 bases line up with TRBD2. Germline loops: CDR1 KGHSH, CDR2 LQKENI. This CDR3 comprises 16 residues. The V segment lost 3 bases and the J segment 1 base; nucleotides outside the gene matches: 4. The CDR3 DNA sequence: TGTGCCAGCTCACCTCCCGGGACTAGCGGCACAGATACGCAGTATTTT. Protein sequence: CASSPPGTSGTDTQYF.

This chain links TRBV11-3 with TRBJ2-7; 7 bases align to TRBD1. This CDR3 contains 14 residues. Germline CDR1 and CDR2: SGHNT and YENEEA. Trimming took 5 bases from V and 2 from J; bases not matched to a gene: 6. The CDR3 region is CASSPGQSPYEQYF. The DNA for the CDR3 is TGTGCCAGCAGCCCGGGACAGTCTCCCTACGAGCAGTACTTC.

The chain combines TRBV29-1 with TRBJ1-4, with 10 bases that match TRBD1. This CDR3 is built from 13 residues. Germline CDR1 SQVTM, CDR2 ANQGSEA. V trimming: 5 bases; J trimming: 7 bases; junction bases outside the gene matches: 4. This chain's CDR3 is CSVLRDRGEKLFF. CDR3 coding DNA: TGCAGCGTTCTCCGGGACAGGGGTGAAAAACTGTTTTTT.

Comments on this clone: The same CDR3 is also encoded by other DNA sequences in this sample. This chain links TRBV6-5 with TRBJ2-7; D is uncertain. Per germline, CDR1 MNHEY and CDR2 SVGAGI. V dropped 2 bases and J dropped 3 bases, with 11 bases sitting between them. CDR3 length: 14 residues. The CDR3 sequence: CASSYRGRYYEQYF. CDR3 coding DNA: TGTGCCAGCAGTTACCGAGGCAGATACTACGAGCAGTACTTC.

V usage is TRBV13 and J usage is TRBJ2-7; D could derive from TRBD1 or TRBD2 (6 bases each). Trimming pared 0 bases from V and 2 bases from J, leaving 11 bases between. CDR1 is PRHDT, CDR2 FYEKMQ, per germline (reference sequence). This CDR3 is built from 15 residues. CDR3 DNA: TGTGCCAGCAGCTTAGGCCCCGGGGGCCCCTACGAGCAGTACTTC. The encoded protein is CASSLGPGGPYEQYF.

V usage is TRBV10-3 and J usage is TRBJ2-5; D gene uncertain. The CDR3 loop spans 12 amino acids. Germline values: CDR1 ENHRY, CDR2 SYGVKD. CDR3 sequence reads: CASHSSGETQYF. CDR3 DNA: TGTGCTAGCCACTCATCGGGAGAGACCCAGTACTTC.

The rearrangement uses TRBV10-3 and TRBJ2-1; D may be TRBD2 (6 bases). Trimming cost V 10 bases and J 3 bases, with 16 bases left between them. CDR1 ENHRY and CDR2 SYGVKD come from the germline V gene. The CDR3 is made up of 14 amino acids. Here the CDR3 reads CATVADLLYNEQFF. CDR3 DNA sequence: TGTGCCACCGTAGCGGACCTCCTCTACAATGAGCAGTTCTTC.

This CDR3 reads CASSLAQGGTEAFF. CDR3 DNA: TGTGCCAGCAGCTTAGCGCAGGGTGGGACTGAAGCTTTCTTT. The V call is TRBV7-2, the J call TRBJ1-1; D is possibly TRBD1 (5 bases). The CDR3 has 14 residues. Germline V CDR1 and CDR2: SGHTA, FQGNSA. V lost 0 bases and J 5 bases, leaving 10 bases between the germline ends.

This clone was recorded only once. This chain connects TRBV6-5 to TRBJ2-1, with TRBD2 identical over 8 bases. CDR1 is MNHEY, CDR2 SVGAGI, per germline. V shed 5 bases and J 3 bases; nucleotides not matched to a gene: 6. This CDR3 is built from 15 residues. The DNA of the CDR3 is TGTGCCAGCAGTAGCCGGGGGGGCCACTACAATGAGCAGTTCTTC. It translates to CASSSRGGHYNEQFF.

The rearrangement uses TRBV18 and TRBJ2-1, with a weak D call TRBD1 (5 bases). This CDR3 has 15 residues. Germline CDR1 reads KGHSH; CDR2 reads LQKENI. The ends were cut back, 2 bases at V and 2 bases at J, with 10 bases in the middle. The CDR3: CASSPSQEAYNEQFF. CDR3 DNA: TGTGCCAGCTCACCATCACAGGAAGCCTACAATGAGCAGTTCTTC.

The V and J genes are TRBV29-1 and TRBJ1-3; a weak D match, TRBD1 (5 bases). V gave up 7 bases and J gave up 3 bases, with 13 bases separating them. This CDR3 contains 13 residues. Per germline, CDR1 SQVTM and CDR2 ANQGSEA. The CDR3 loop reads CSAFSRVGNTIYF. In nucleotides, the CDR3 is TGCAGCGCATTCTCCAGGGTTGGAAACACCATATATTTT.

V usage is TRBV6-1 and J usage is TRBJ1-2; no clear D gene. Per the germline V gene, CDR1 is MNHNS and CDR2 is SASEGT. V was clipped by 2 bases and J by 4 bases, with 14 bases between them. The CDR3 is 15 amino acids. The chain's CDR3 is CASSELGSGSYGYTF. CDR3 nucleotide sequence: TGTGCCAGCAGTGAACTCGGCTCGGGATCCTATGGCTACACCTTC.

The V gene is TRBV11-2, the J gene TRBJ2-1; weak D call: TRBD2 (6 bases). The CDR3 runs to 15 residues. Germline V gene sequence: CDR1 SGHAT, CDR2 FQNNGV. V was trimmed by 1 base and J by 2 bases, leaving 9 bases between them. The CDR3 spells CASSLVRGAYNEQFF. The DNA for the CDR3 is TGTGCCAGCAGCTTAGTCCGCGGGGCCTACAATGAGCAGTTCTTC.

The rearrangement uses TRBV18 and TRBJ2-1; 14 nucleotides agree with TRBD2. The CDR3 contains 17 residues. V trimming: 3 bases; J trimming: 9 bases; junction bases outside the gene matches: 10. Germline V gives CDR1 KGHSH, CDR2 LQKENI. Here the CDR3 reads CASSPQPGLAGEGEQFF. DNA of the CDR3: TGTGCCAGCTCACCGCAACCGGGACTAGCGGGAGAAGGTGAGCAGTTCTTC.

This chain joins TRBV7-2 and TRBJ2-5; possibly TRBD2 for D (6 bases). The CDR3 sequence is 13 residues long. Germline loops: CDR1 SGHTA, CDR2 FQGNSA. V lost 5 bases and J lost 5, with 12 bases in between. The DNA for the CDR3 is TGTGCCAGCAGCCGCGGGGCCACGGAGACCCAGTACTTC. Amino acid sequence: CASSRGATETQYF. The full variable domain, completed using reference TRBV7-2 and TRBJ2-5, is GAGVSQSPSNKVTEKGKDVELRCDPISGHTALYWYRQSLGQGLEFLIYFQGNSAPDKSGLPSDRFSAERTGGSVSTLTIQRTQQEDSAVYLCASSRGATETQYFGPGTRLLVL.

The chain couples TRBV9 to TRBJ2-3; 8 bases map to TRBD2. The CDR3 has 14 amino acids. Germline values: CDR1 SGDLS, CDR2 YYNGEE. J gave up 4 bases and V 1 base, and 2 bases lay outside the gene matches. CDR3 amino acids: CASSVLAGSDTQYF. In DNA, the CDR3 is TGTGCCAGCAGCGTATTAGCGGGGTCAGATACGCAGTATTTT.

The chain employs TRBV6-6 and TRBJ2-1; 9 bases are shared with TRBD1. CDR1 and CDR2 from the germline V gene are MNHNY and SVGAGI (reference sequence). The CDR3 is 15 amino acids. J gave up 3 bases and V 6 bases, and 6 bases lay outside the gene matches. The DNA of the CDR3 is TGTGCCAGCAGACCGGGACAGGGTCTCTACAATGAGCAGTTCTTC. Its translation: CASRPGQGLYNEQFF.